This is a list of T cell receptor beta chains from one sample in a study of shared clonotypes between healthy human individuals. Data came from immunoSEQ multiplex PCR; TCRdb stores just in-frame clones and leaves some out. The sample consists of about 380,000 clones, roughly 96% of them appearing once. The sample was memory CD8+ T cells sorted from blood. The receptor set was obtained from a man aged 25-45 years in good health. Each CDR3 is given with its conserved first and last residue. Only some rows state a clone size, as once, few, many or a class for expanded clones.

>once|TRBV15|TRBJ1-2|16
CATSSVYRVLRYGYTF
>.|TRBV28|TRBJ2-5|14
CASRPILTGGTSHF
>.|TRBV7-2|TRBJ2-7|16
CASSLTLAGGGREQYF
>.|TRBV2|TRBJ2-2|15
CASRLRLVDTGELFF
>.|TRBV29-1|TRBJ1-1|12
CSVNTLRTEAFF
>.|TRBV6-1|TRBJ2-5|16
CASSAIPLAGSGTQYF
>.|TRBV28|TRBJ1-4|11
CASSFFEKLFF
>.|TRBV28|TRBJ2-1|11
CASSWGDEQFF
>.|TRBV4-1|TRBJ2-7|14
CASSRGKPGYEQYF
>.|TRBV4-1|TRBJ2-2|17
CASSQVPGTGVGGELFF
>.|TRBV10-3|TRBJ1-4|14
CAISGTSTNEKLFF
>.|TRBV5-4|TRBJ2-1|18
CASSLGNSGRANGNEQFF
>.|TRBV27|TRBJ1-1|14
CASSKGGPNTEAFF
>.|TRBV10-2|TRBJ2-1|14
CASSPTGDYNEQFF
>.|TRBV30|TRBJ2-2|13
CAWRTTFTGELFF
>.|TRBV5-4|TRBJ2-3|15
CASSLIAGPTDTQYF
>.|TRBV7-2|TRBJ2-2|13
CASSLSNTGELFF
>.|TRBV25-1|TRBJ2-3|13
CASSEGATDTQYF
>.|TRBV28|TRBJ2-7|13
CASRTGLVLEQYF
>.|TRBV2|TRBJ2-5|14
CASRGRLDQETQYF
>.|TRBV9|TRBJ1-1|14
CASSVDRLNTEAFF
>.|TRBV6-5|TRBJ1-2|13
CASSHQEPYGYTF
>.|TRBV4-1|TRBJ2-7|16
CASSQDHRPGYYEQYF
>.|TRBV27|TRBJ1-4|15
CASKGGWDSNEKLFF
>.|TRBV28|TRBJ2-1|20
CASRKRGLAGGSSSYNEQFF
>.|TRBV7-9|TRBJ1-1|15
CASSLGRGVNTEAFF
>.|TRBV7-9|TRBJ2-4|12
CASSLGTNIQYF
>.|TRBV6-1|TRBJ1-2|14
CASSESGVLYGYTF
>.|TRBV2|TRBJ2-1|15
CASSGLAGSYNEQFF
>once|TRBV19|TRBJ1-2|12
CASSIGQYGYTF
>.|TRBV9|TRBJ1-1|14
CASSVVRGRGEAFF
>.|TRBV2|TRBJ2-3|12
CASSVVTDTQYF
>.|TRBV5-4|TRBJ2-1|14
CASSEGQGEGEQFF
>.|TRBV29-1|TRBJ1-2|10
CSVGGGGYTF
>once|TRBV4-1|TRBJ2-1|16
CASSQVEGVTYNEQFF
>.|TRBV6-6|TRBJ1-5|16
CASSPKQNRPLLAQHF
>.|TRBV18|TRBJ2-5|12
CASSPRQETQYF
>.|TRBV25-1|TRBJ1-3|13
CASSDIAGNTIYF
>.|TRBV18|TRBJ1-1|16
CASSPPSGQGDTEAFF
>.|TRBV7-2|TRBJ2-5|16
CASSARQGARGETQYF
>.|TRBV6-4|TRBJ2-6|16
CASSGSAISGANVLTF
>.|TRBV29-1|TRBJ2-5|13
CSVDLAGQETQYF
>.|TRBV10-3|TRBJ2-5|16
CAISNGRAESGETQYF
>.|TRBV6-5|TRBJ2-1|15
CASSPLAGVRNEQFF
>.|TRBV6-5|TRBJ1-4|14
CASSYSVSNEKLFF
>.|TRBV18|TRBJ2-7|15
CASSPGTGGTYEQYF
>.|TRBV7-9|TRBJ1-1|18
CASSSFPGQGSMNTEAFF
>.|TRBV18|TRBJ1-5|14
CASSPKPADQPQHF
>.|TRBV7-2|TRBJ1-5|16
CASSFPITGSSQPQHF
>.|TRBV7-9|TRBJ2-7|14
CASSSPGETYEQYF
>once|TRBV5-1|TRBJ1-2|14
CASSLGGVGYGYTF
>.|TRBV4-1|TRBJ1-3|12
CASSQKGNTIYF
>once|TRBV2|TRBJ2-7|12
CASKTGTYEQYF
>.|TRBV6-1|TRBJ2-3|19
CASSEALPGVYGATDTQYF
>.|TRBV5-1|TRBJ2-5|15
CASSLGYSGRETQYF
>.|TRBV14|TRBJ2-1|15
CASSQARDPYNEQFF